The count of the clone carrying this TCR beta chain is one. Under the authors' procedure: Using reference gene primer amplification, nucleated cell counts were estimated. Measured with immunoSEQ multiplex PCR; TCRdb has only the in-frame clones, and not every one. V, J and clone size are taken as reported in that table, and D and trimming were inferred from the DNA itself. The table shows more than 10,000 clones, with nearly 90% occurring only once. The sample originates from a study of blood T cell repertoires in COVID-19. Study-level background: COVID-19 samples from acute and convalescent phases originated in the United States, Italy and Spain.

This CDR3 has 15 amino acids. Per the germline V gene, CDR1 is MDHEN and CDR2 is SYDVKM. Trimming shortened V by 3 bases and J by 2 bases, and 13 bases separated the two germline ends. The sample comprised peripheral blood. The TCR originated in a human donor in a cohort sampled during active COVID-19. The chain joins TRBV28 to TRBJ1-2, with D possibly matching TRBD1 (6 bases). The CDR3 is CASSLGGQLNYGYTF. DNA for the CDR3: TGTGCCAGCAGTTTGGGTGGACAGTTAAACTATGGCTACACCTTC.